This TCR beta chain was identified during a study of shared clonotypes between healthy human individuals. The CDR3 length is 17 residues. Germline CDR1 and CDR2: SNHLY and FYNNEI. The J segment lost 8 bases and the V segment lost 7 bases, leaving 18 bases of the junction unmatched. Method: immunoSEQ multiplex PCR; TCRdb's copy keeps in-frame clones and lacks some. In the table there are around 600,000 clones, about 96% of which are singletons. The chain is built from TRBV2 and TRBJ1-5; TRBD1 matches 9 bases. This receptor was identified in a woman in her twenties or thirties in good health. The sequencing sample was made of naive CD4+ T cells sorted from blood. Subset denoted: CD45RA+ positively selected. The CDR3 here is CASKPGQGILTVKPQHF. DNA for the CDR3: TGTGCCAGCAAGCCGGGACAGGGTATTCTCACGGTCAAGCCCCAGCATTTT.